The present T cell receptor (beta chain) was sequenced within a study of blood T cell repertoires in COVID-19. Germline V CDR1 and CDR2: GTSNPN, SVGIG (reference sequence). The CDR3 consists of 18 residues. Between the trimmed V and J ends, which lost 0 bases and 1 base, there was a span of 21 bases. Sequenced by immunoSEQ multiplex PCR; TCRdb stores in-frame clones only, minus some. Of roughly 150,000 clones listed, approximately 91% were seen once; the top ten hold approximately 2.4%. The sample was peripheral blood. The sequence came from a man younger than 30 with acute or convalescent COVID-19. The chain couples TRBV30 to TRBJ1-1; D perhaps matches TRBD1 (5 bases). For the CDR3, the DNA is TGTGCCTGGAGTGTAGTTGGGGGGACTCGGTTGGCGAACACTGAAGCTTTCTTT. This translates into CAWSVVGGTRLANTEAFF.